Each of the 12 T cell receptor beta chains below was sequenced from the same sample in a study of T cells after yellow fever vaccination (dated by TCRdb to about 2019). The method behind the library was 5' RACE. Sequenced using an Illumina HiSeq 2500. In-frame beta chains were kept once TCRdb had trimmed the public reads at Q25 with fastp and called clones with MiXCR. Identical CDR3 proteins give one entry, which carries the most common genes and DNA. Present in this sample are some 110,000 distinct CDR3 sequences, more than 7.5% of which were seen just once. The ten biggest clones cover about 25% of the sample. The treatment or condition label here, explained by the study, means: live attenuated yellow fever vaccine strain. The source was CD8+ T cells sorted from PBMCs, collected 45 days after the yellow fever booster vaccination. These receptors were taken from a man aged 25 to 45 who received the YFV17D yellow fever vaccine.

This clonotype was observed many times. The rearrangement uses TRBV7-8 and TRBJ2-7; D call uncertain. V was shortened by 4 bases and J by 5 bases, with 12 bases between the two germline ends. Germline CDR1 SGHVS, CDR2 FQNEAQ. The length of the CDR3 is 13 residues. The CDR3 sequence: CASSSISSNEQYF. The CDR3 region has the DNA TGTGCCAGCAGCTCTATTTCGAGCAACGAGCAGTACTTC. Combining the CDR3 with reference TRBV7-8 and TRBJ2-7 gives the whole variable domain GAGVSQSPRYKVAKRGQDVALRCDPISGHVSLFWYQQALGQGPEFLTYFQNEAQLDKSGLPSDRFFAERPEGSVSTLKIQRTQQEDSAVYLCASSSISSNEQYFGPGTRLTVT.

This clonotype has at least ten counts. The chain is built from TRBV7-9 and TRBJ2-5; either TRBD1 or TRBD2 may fit D (5 bases each). The CDR3 totals 16 residues. Trimming took 0 bases from V and 5 from J, leaving 16 bases between them. Germline CDR1 reads SEHNR; CDR2 reads FQNEAQ (reference sequence). CDR3 region: CASSLAGVVTSETQYF. Here the CDR3 DNA reads TGTGCCAGCAGCTTAGCGGGGGTAGTCACGAGCGAGACCCAGTACTTC.

A few counts support this clonotype. CDR3 loop: CAWSEYSNQPQHF. Written as DNA, the CDR3 is TGTGCCTGGAGTGAGTATAGCAATCAGCCCCAGCATTTT. The chain combines TRBV30 with TRBJ1-5; D unclear. CDR1 and CDR2 (germline): GTSNPN, SVGIG (reference sequence). This CDR3 spans 13 amino acids. The V gene lost 1 base and the J gene lost 0 bases, with 4 bases spanning the gap.

In its sample, this clonotype was seen many times. J is TRBJ2-4 and V is TRBV10-2; no clear D gene. Trimming pared 0 bases from V and 0 bases from J, leaving 9 bases between. The V gene's germline CDR1 is WSHSY and CDR2 SAAADI. The CDR3 consists of 16 residues. CDR3 in amino acids: CASSESYGIAKNIQYF. The CDR3 DNA follows: TGCGCCAGCAGTGAGTCGTACGGTATAGCCAAAAACATTCAGTACTTC.

This clonotype has ten or more counts. The chain is built from TRBV4-3 and TRBJ2-3; TRBD1 agrees at 8 bases. The CDR3 has 16 residues. V was pared by 4 bases and J by 2 bases, with 8 bases of the junction left unmatched. Germline-derived CDR1 and CDR2 are LGHNA and YSLEER. CDR3 coding DNA: TGCGCCAGCAGCCGATTAGACAGGGGTAACACAGATACGCAGTATTTT. This gives the protein CASSRLDRGNTDTQYF.

This clonotype has ten or more counts. The rearrangement links TRBV7-2 to TRBJ2-1, with D uncertain. Per germline, CDR1 SGHTA and CDR2 FQGNSA. The V gene lost 0 bases and the J gene lost 9 bases, with 6 bases spanning the gap. This CDR3 is built from 12 residues. CDR3 coding DNA: TGTGCCAGCAGCTTAGCTCCCGGTGAGCAGTTCTTC. This translates into CASSLAPGEQFF.

The table lists this clonotype with many counts. The chain couples TRBV6-6 to TRBJ2-7; TRBD1 or TRBD2 may be the D gene (5 bases each). Trimming removed 5 bases from V and 5 bases from J, with 13 bases in between. The CDR3 totals 13 residues. The germline V gene encodes CDR1 MNHNY and CDR2 SVGAGI (reference sequence). DNA for the CDR3: TGTGCCAGCAGTGGTCTCCGGGACGACGAGCAGTACTTC. This translates into CASSGLRDDEQYF.

This clonotype came up many times. This chain joins TRBV6-5 and TRBJ2-1, with 8 bases identical to TRBD1. This CDR3 region has 14 residues. Germline values: CDR1 MNHEY, CDR2 SVGAGI. The junction had 17 bases not matched to a gene; V was cut back by 10 bases and J by 12 bases. The CDR3 DNA is TGTGCCACAAACGCAGGGGGCCCTCTCCCAGGGCAGTTCTTC. Translating it yields CATNAGGPLPGQFF.

Remarks on this clonotype: This sequence may be a read error, since a much larger clone differs from it by one base. The chain employs TRBV7-9 and TRBJ2-7; maybe TRBD1 (7 bases). Germline lookup yields CDR1 SEHNR and CDR2 FQNEAQ (reference sequence). This CDR3 has 16 residues. V shed 5 bases and J shed 0 bases, with 17 bases lying between them. The CDR3 nucleotides are TGTGCCAGCAGCCGGACTACCGGGACAGACTCCTACGAGCAGTACTTC. Translation: CASSRTTGTDSYEQYF.

This clonotype was seen many times. V and J are TRBV24-1 and TRBJ2-2, with 10 bases lining up with TRBD1. This CDR3 region has 17 residues. With 4 bases clipped from V and 4 bases from J, the junction kept 8 bases outside the gene matches. Germline V gene lookup returns CDR1 KGHDR and CDR2 SFDVKD. The CDR3 is CATSDGTGEGITGELFF. CDR3 DNA sequence: TGTGCCACCAGTGACGGGACAGGGGAGGGTATCACCGGGGAGCTGTTTTTT.

This chain links TRBV7-2 with TRBJ2-7, with D possibly being TRBD2 (5 bases). V was clipped by 5 bases and J by 5 bases, with 13 bases between them. This CDR3 comprises 13 residues. Germline V gene sequence: CDR1 SGHTA, CDR2 FQGNSA. This CDR3 reads CASSPPRRNEQYF. The CDR3 nucleotides are TGTGCCAGCAGCCCGCCAAGGAGGAACGAGCAGTACTTC.

This clonotype appeared once. A read error may account for a junction end that differs from germline. The chain has TRBV14 and TRBJ2-1; 7 bases map to TRBD2. This CDR3 spans 16 amino acids. Germline V CDR1 and CDR2: SGHDN, FVKESK. The CDR3 sequence: CASSPRGREVYDEQFF. As DNA, the CDR3 is TGTGCCAGCAGCCCTAGGGGTCGGGAGGTCTACGATGAGCAGTTCTTC.